This T cell receptor (beta chain) came from a study of regulatory T cells in long-lasting Graves disease. This clonotype was recorded at least ten times. This CDR3 spans 15 amino acids. The germline V and J ends were trimmed by 3 bases and 4 bases, with 12 bases remaining between them. Building of the TCR beta libraries involved iRepertoire HTBI primers and Arm-PCR of CDR3 regions. MiXCR, run by TCRdb on the multiplex PCR reads, gives a single entry per CDR3 protein. The data hold 500,000 or so distinct CDR3 sequences, with 11% to 15% observed a single time. Described time point: newly diagnosed GD, antithyroid drugs for less than 3 months. PBMC-extracted RNA yielded the TCR library. The same specimen was also included in a second study, on T cells in Graves' hyperthyroidism and ophthalmopathy.

This sequence joins TRBV12-3 or TRBV12-4 and TRBJ2-2; D is unresolved. Sequencing was performed on peripheral blood mononuclear cells (PBMCs), taken at new diagnosis, from a patient treated with antithyroid drugs. The clonotype comes from a woman aged 50 to 60 with Graves disease. CDR3 residues: CASSFYGPRTGELFF. The CDR3 bases are TGTGCCAGCAGTTTTTACGGGCCCCGCACCGGGGAGCTGTTTTTT.